This TCR beta chain was sequenced during a study of blood T cell repertoires in COVID-19. Study in general: The United States, Italy and Spain were the sources of the acute and convalescent COVID-19 samples. T cells, B-cell-depleted T cells, or PBMCs provided the cDNA or gDNA that served as material.

As handled by the study authors: Amplified reference gene primers provided the basis for estimating nucleated cell counts. Sequenced by immunoSEQ multiplex PCR; TCRdb stores in-frame clones only, minus some. For V, J and clone size, that table is used; D and trimming come from the DNA. The repertoire holds roughly 390,000 clones, with 85% as singletons. V trimming: 0 bases; J trimming: 2 bases; junction bases outside the gene matches: 1. The CDR3 has 16 amino acids. CDR1 is MRHNA, CDR2 SNTAGT, per germline. The V and J genes are TRBV6-4 and TRBJ2-6; TRBD1 matches 7 bases. The sequencing input was peripheral blood. The source is a young woman with acute or convalescent COVID-19. CDR3 region: CASSDSGGAGANVLTF. As DNA, the CDR3 is TGTGCCAGCAGTGACTCAGGGGGCGCTGGGGCCAACGTCCTGACTTTC.